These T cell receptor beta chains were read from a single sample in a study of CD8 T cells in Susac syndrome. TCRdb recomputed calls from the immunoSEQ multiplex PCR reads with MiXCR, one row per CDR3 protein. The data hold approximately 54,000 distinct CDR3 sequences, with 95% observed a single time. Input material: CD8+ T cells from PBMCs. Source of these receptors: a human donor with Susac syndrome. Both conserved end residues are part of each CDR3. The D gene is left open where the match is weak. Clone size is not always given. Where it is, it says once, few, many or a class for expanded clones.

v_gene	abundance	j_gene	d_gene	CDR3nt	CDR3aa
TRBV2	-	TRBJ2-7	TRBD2	TGTGCGCAGCGGGGGGACACCTACGAGCAGTACTTC	CAQRGDTYEQYF
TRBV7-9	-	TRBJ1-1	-	TGTGCCAGCAGCAAAGAGGGCTTGGGGAACACTGAAGCTTTCTTT	CASSKEGLGNTEAFF
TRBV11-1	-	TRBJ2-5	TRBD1	TGTGCCAGCAGCTTAGACCCGCCGGAGAGGGGGCGATTCTGGCAAGAGACCCAGTACTTC	CASSLDPPERGRFWQETQYF
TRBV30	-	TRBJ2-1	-	TGTGCTTCCAATGAGCAGTTCTTC	CASNEQFF
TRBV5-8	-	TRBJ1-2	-	TGTGCCAGCAGTTTTGGGACCAACTATGGCTACACCTTC	CASSFGTNYGYTF
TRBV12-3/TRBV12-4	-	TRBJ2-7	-	TGTGCCAGCAGTTTAGGTGCTCCCTACGAGCAGTACTTC	CASSLGAPYEQYF
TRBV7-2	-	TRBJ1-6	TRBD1	TGTGCCAGCAGCCCCCTCCCAGGGGGCGCCCATAATTCACCCCTCCACTTT	CASSPLPGGAHNSPLHF
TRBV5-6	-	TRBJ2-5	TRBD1	TGTGCCAGCAGCTTTGGACAGGGTCAGACCCAGTACTTC	CASSFGQGQTQYF
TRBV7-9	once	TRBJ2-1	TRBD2	TGTGCCAGCAGCTCAACCCGGGACTACCCCTGGGGGCAGTTCTTC	CASSSTRDYPWGQFF
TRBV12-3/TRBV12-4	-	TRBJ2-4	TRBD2	TGTGCCAGCAGCCGGACTAGTCCGGAAAACATTCAGTACTTC	CASSRTSPENIQYF
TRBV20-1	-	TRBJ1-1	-	TGCAGTGCTAGCGCGACGGAGCGGGCTGAAGCTTTCTTT	CSASATERAEAFF
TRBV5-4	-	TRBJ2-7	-	TGTGCCAGCAGCTTTAGGGGAAACTACGAGCAGTACTTC	CASSFRGNYEQYF
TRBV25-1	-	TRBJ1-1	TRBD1	TGTGCCAGCAGCCTTTTCACAGGGGAAGGCACTGAAGCTTTCTTT	CASSLFTGEGTEAFF
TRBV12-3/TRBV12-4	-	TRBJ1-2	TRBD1	TGTGCCAGCAGCCAAAAACGCCTGGGACAGGGGGACTTATTTTATGGCTACACCTTC	CASSQKRLGQGDLFYGYTF
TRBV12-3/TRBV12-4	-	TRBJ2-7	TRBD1	TGTGCCAGCAGGGGGGACAGGGAATCGTCCTACGAGCAGTACTTC	CASRGDRESSYEQYF
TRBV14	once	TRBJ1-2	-	TGTGCCAGCAGCCAAGGTGGGGGAAACTATGGCTACACCTTC	CASSQGGGNYGYTF
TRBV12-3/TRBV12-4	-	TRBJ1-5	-	TGTGCCAGCGGGTACGACCATCAGCCCCAGCATTTT	CASGYDHQPQHF
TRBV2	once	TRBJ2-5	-	TGTGCCAGCAGTGGGGCGAGGGCCCAAGAGACCCAGTACTTC	CASSGARAQETQYF
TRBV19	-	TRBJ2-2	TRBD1	TGTGCCAGTTCATGGACAGGGAACACCGGGGAGCTGTTTTTT	CASSWTGNTGELFF
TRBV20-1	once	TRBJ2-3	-	TGCAGTGCTAGAGATCGTGGCGGCCTCAAAGATACGCAGTATTTT	CSARDRGGLKDTQYF
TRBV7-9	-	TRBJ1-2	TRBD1	TGTGCCAGCAGCGGTACTGCAACGGGACAGGGCAAAGGCTACACCTTC	CASSGTATGQGKGYTF
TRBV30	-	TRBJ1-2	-	TGTGCCTGGAGTGTAGCCAGAAATGGCTACACCTTC	CAWSVARNGYTF
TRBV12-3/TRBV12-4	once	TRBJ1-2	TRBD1	TGTGCCAGCAGTGCCCGGGACAGGACAAACTATGGCTACACCTTC	CASSARDRTNYGYTF
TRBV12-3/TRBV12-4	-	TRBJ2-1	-	TGTGCCAGCAGCGCGGGACCGCCTGAGCAGTTCTTC	CASSAGPPEQFF
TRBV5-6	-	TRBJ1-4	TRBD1	TGTGCCAGCAGCACCCGGGACAGGGCCTCCGAAGGGTGGGAAAAACTGTTTTTT	CASSTRDRASEGWEKLFF
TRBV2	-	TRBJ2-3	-	TGTGCCAGCATATTTCTAGCCTCTAGCACAGATACGCAGTATTTT	CASIFLASSTDTQYF
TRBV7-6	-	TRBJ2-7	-	TGTGCCAGCAGCTATCGAGGAGGGTCCTACGAGCAGTACTTC	CASSYRGGSYEQYF
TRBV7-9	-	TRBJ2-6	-	TGTGCCAGCAGCTTAAAGGTTGGGGCCAACGTCCTGACTTTC	CASSLKVGANVLTF
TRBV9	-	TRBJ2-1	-	TGTGCCAGCAGCGTAGCTACGAAGGGAGGGGGTGAGCAGTTCTTC	CASSVATKGGGEQFF
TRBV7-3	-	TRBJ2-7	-	TGTGCCAGCAGCTTAAGCGTCCGGGAAAGGAGGGAGCAGTACTTC	CASSLSVRERREQYF
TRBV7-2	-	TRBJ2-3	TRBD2	TGTGCCAGCAGCTTAGAGGCGGGGGGAAACACAGATACGCAGTATTTT	CASSLEAGGNTDTQYF
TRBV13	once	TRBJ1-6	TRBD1	TGTGCCAGCAGCACTACAGGGGGCGCGGTTTCACCCCTCCACTTT	CASSTTGGAVSPLHF